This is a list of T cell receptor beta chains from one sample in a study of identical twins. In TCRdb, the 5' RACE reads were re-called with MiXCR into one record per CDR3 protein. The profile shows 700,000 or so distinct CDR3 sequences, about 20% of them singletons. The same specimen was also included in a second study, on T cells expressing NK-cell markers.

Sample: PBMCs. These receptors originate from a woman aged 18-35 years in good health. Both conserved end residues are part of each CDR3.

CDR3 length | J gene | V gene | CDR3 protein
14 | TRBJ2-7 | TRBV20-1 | CSAAPGRSSYEQYF
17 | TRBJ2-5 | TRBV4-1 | CASSQEGLADPWRTQYF
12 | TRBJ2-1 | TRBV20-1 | CSAHRQGGEQFF
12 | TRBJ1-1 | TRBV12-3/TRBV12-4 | CASSQRQFLAFF
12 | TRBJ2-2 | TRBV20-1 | CSARDRPGELFF
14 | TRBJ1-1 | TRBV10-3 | CASRHPGQGTEAFF
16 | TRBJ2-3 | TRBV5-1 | CASTLGTGRFTDTQYF
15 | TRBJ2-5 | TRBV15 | CATMPYRIRQETQYF
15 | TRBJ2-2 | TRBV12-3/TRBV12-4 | CASRITSGGPGELFF
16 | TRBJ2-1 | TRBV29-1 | CSVVPHVAGGPHEQFF
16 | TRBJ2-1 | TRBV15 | CATSSPGAGVWNEQFF
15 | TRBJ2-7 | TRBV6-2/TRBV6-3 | CASSYSQGADYEQYF
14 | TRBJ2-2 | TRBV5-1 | CASSRGQFPGELFF